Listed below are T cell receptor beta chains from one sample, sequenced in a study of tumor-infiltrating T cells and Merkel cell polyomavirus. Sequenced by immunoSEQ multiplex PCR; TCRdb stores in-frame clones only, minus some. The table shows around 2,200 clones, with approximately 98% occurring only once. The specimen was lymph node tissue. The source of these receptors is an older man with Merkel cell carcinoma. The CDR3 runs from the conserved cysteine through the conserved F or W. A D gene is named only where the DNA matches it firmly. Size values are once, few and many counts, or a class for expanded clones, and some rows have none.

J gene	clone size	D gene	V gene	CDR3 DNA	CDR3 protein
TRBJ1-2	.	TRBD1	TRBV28	TGTGCCAGCAGTTCCCACGGGACAGGGGAATATGGCTACACCTTC	CASSSHGTGEYGYTF
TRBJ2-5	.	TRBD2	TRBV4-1	TGCGCCAGCAGCCAAGATAGGGGACTAGGGAAGACCCAGTACTTC	CASSQDRGLGKTQYF
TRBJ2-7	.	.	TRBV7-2	TGTGCCAGCAGCCGGGACTCAGGCCCCTACGAGCAGTACTTC	CASSRDSGPYEQYF
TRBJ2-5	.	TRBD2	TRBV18	TGTGCCAGCTCACCCCAGACTAGCGGGCAAGAGACCCAGTACTTC	CASSPQTSGQETQYF
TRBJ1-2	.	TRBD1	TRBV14	TGTGCCAGCAGCCCTGGGACAGGAGAGAACACCTTC	CASSPGTGENTF
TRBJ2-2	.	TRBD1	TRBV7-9	TGTGCCAGCAGCAAGAGGACAGGGAGCACCGGGGAGCTGTTTTTT	CASSKRTGSTGELFF
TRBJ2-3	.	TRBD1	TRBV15	TGTGCCACCAGCAGAGGGACAGGGCTCACAGATACGCAGTATTTT	CATSRGTGLTDTQYF
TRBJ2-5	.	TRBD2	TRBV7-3	TGTGCCAGCAGCTCCACGGGAGCGGGGGGAGAGACCCAGTACTTC	CASSSTGAGGETQYF
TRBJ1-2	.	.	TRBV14	TGTGCCAGCAGCAAAATACAGGGTGGTGGCTACACCTTC	CASSKIQGGGYTF
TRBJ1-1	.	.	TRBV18	TGTGCCAGCTCTGGTGAGTGGAACACTGAAGCTTTCTTT	CASSGEWNTEAFF
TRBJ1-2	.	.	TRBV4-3	TGCGCCAGCAGCCAAGAGGCCGGACAGCCCTATGGCTACACCTTC	CASSQEAGQPYGYTF
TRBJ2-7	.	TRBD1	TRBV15	TGTGCCACCAGCAGACCACAGGGGTACGAGCAGTACTTC	CATSRPQGYEQYF
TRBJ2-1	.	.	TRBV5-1	TGCGCCAGCAGCCCGCAGGGGTTCTTC	CASSPQGFF
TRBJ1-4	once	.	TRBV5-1	TGCGCCAGCAGCTTGGGAAAGGACTTGTCAGATGAAAAACTGTTTTTT	CASSLGKDLSDEKLFF
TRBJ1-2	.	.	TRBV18	TGTGCCAGCTCACCCCGACAGGTGGGGGGCTACACCTTC	CASSPRQVGGYTF
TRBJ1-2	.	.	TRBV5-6	TGTGCCAGCAGCTTGGACAGGTACTATGGCTACACCTTC	CASSLDRYYGYTF
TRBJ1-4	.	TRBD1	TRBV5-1	TGCGCCAGCAGTTCTCCCGGGACAGGGAATGAAAAACTGTTTTTT	CASSSPGTGNEKLFF